This TCR beta chain was sequenced for a study of molecular identifiers for immune sequencing clone quantification. As regards this clonotype: Possible read error: a much larger clone is one base away.

TCRdb re-called the PCR reads through MiXCR, storing one row per CDR3 protein. The table has over 85,000 distinct CDR3 sequences, 21% seen once. The V end lost 6 bases, the J end lost 1 base, and 16 bases lay between the germline ends. This CDR3 is 15 amino acids long. The germline V gene encodes CDR1 MNHEY and CDR2 SVGEGT. This TCR derives from a human donor in good health. Some libraries in this study had Jurkat cell RNA spiked in. The chain combines TRBV6-2 or TRBV6-3 with TRBJ2-7; D perhaps matches TRBD1 (6 bases). Sample: naive CD8+ T cells from blood, with Jurkat cell RNA spiked in. Sample subset: FACS-sorted CD8+CD4-CCR7+CD45RA+ naive T cells. The CDR3 spells CASSRDRSHSYEQYF. The CDR3 region has the DNA TGTGCCAGCAGCCGCGACAGGAGTCATTCCTACGAGCAGTACTTC.